This T cell receptor (beta chain) was retrieved from a study of T cells in Graves' hyperthyroidism and ophthalmopathy. Study-wide results and limits: From stable hyperthyroidism, ophthalmopathy was set apart by a 13 V-J model.

CDR1 and CDR2 from the germline V gene are SNHLY and FYNNEI. The length of the CDR3 is 17 residues. This clonotype was seen only a few times. Its specificity is not known. The junction does not match germline at one end; this may be a read error. Newly diagnosed patients aged 18 to 65 had hyperthyroidism of under 2 months' duration. Clinicians diagnosed patients from clinical symptoms, serum thyroxine and TRAb, thyroid ultrasound and orbital computed tomography. An approximately 9.8 ml volume of fresh peripheral blood provided the PBMCs. The CDR3 regions of TCR beta were amplified from RNA transcripts. RT-PCR in the first round (using the HTBI primer set) targeted the TCR CDR3. TCRdb processed the multiplex PCR reads anew with MiXCR; each CDR3 protein has one entry. This repertoire shows approximately 400,000 distinct CDR3 sequences, more than 13% found once; its top ten account for approximately 29%.

Sequencing was performed on blood. V is TRBV2 and J is TRBJ1-1, with 10 nucleotides matching TRBD1. This clonotype was obtained from a young woman with Graves' hyperthyroidism. CDR3 amino acids: CTSREYETGGRNTEAFF. DNA for the CDR3: TGTACCAGCAGAGAATACGAGACAGGGGGCAGAAACACTGAAGCTTTCTTT.